The entry that follows covers one TCR beta chain sequence. Its antigen is as yet unknown. Profiling relied on immunoSEQ multiplex PCR, and the TCRdb table lists in-frame clones only, not all of them. The sample has some 2 million clones, 95% seen once. This record belongs to a study of shared clonotypes between healthy human individuals. Overall study context: The cohort had two women and a few men, ages 18 to 49. Per-donor plates numbered three CD4 naive, three CD4 memory, two CD8 naive and one CD8 memory.

Trimming took 3 bases from V and 4 from J; bases not matched to a gene: 11. The CDR3 loop spans 16 amino acids. CDR1 is SGHRS, CDR2 YFSETQ, per germline. Caucasian adults residing in Nashville, Tennessee made up all the donors. Overall study results and limits: Sharing of clonotypes among donors was expected to vary with sequencing depth.

The TCR sequence derives from a man aged 18 to 30 in good health. The sequencing input was naive CD4+ T cells sorted from blood. Subset in this sample: CD45RA+ positively selected. The rearrangement joins TRBV5-1 to TRBJ1-2; the match to TRBD1 covers 8 bases. The CDR3 DNA follows: TGCGCCAGCAGCTCTACTGCCGGGACAGGCTCCTATGGCTACACCTTC. The encoded protein is CASSSTAGTGSYGYTF.